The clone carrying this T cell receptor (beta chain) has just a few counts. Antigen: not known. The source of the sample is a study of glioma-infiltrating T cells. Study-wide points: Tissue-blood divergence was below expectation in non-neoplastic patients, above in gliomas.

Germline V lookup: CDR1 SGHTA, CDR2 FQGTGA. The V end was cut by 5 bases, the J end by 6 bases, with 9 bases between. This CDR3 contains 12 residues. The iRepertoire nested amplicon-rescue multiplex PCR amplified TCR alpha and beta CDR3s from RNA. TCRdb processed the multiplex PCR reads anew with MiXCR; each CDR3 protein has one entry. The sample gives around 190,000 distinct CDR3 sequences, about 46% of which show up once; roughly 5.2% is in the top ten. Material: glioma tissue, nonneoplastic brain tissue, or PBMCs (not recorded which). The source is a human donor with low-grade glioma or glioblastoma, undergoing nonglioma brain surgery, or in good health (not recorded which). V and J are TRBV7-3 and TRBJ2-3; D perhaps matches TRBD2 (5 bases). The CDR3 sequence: CASSQAADTQYF. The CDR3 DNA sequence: TGTGCCAGCAGCCAAGCGGCCGATACGCAGTATTTT. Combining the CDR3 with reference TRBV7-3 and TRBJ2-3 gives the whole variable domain GAGVSQTPSNKVTEKGKYVELRCDPISGHTALYWYRQSLGQGPEFLIYFQGTGAADDSGLPNDRFFAVRPEGSVSTLKIQRTERGDSAVYLCASSQAADTQYFGPGTRLTVL.